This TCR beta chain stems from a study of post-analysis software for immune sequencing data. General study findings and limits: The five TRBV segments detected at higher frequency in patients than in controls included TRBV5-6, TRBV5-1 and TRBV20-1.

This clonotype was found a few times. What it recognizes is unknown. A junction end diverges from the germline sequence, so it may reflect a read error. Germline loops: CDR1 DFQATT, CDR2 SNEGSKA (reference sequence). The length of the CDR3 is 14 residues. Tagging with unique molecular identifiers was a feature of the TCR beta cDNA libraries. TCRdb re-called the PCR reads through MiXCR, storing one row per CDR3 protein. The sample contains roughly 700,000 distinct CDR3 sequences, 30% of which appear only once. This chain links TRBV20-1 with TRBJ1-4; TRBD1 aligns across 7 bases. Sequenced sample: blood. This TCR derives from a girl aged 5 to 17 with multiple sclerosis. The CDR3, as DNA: TGCAGTGCTTTAGGACAGGCAACTAATGAAAAACGGTTTTTT. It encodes CSALGQATNEKRFF.